This passage covers 26 T cell receptor beta chains from one sample sequenced in a study of CD8+ T cells in alopecia areata. cDNA reverse transcribed from extracted RNA served as the sequencing template. Clones were sequenced by immunoSEQ multiplex PCR, and TCRdb holds only the in-frame ones, with some missing. Among fewer than 250,000 clones, 60% were seen once, and the ten largest hold under 1.2%. Treatment here: oral pan-JAK inhibitor, 5-10 mg twice daily. The sample was CD4+ T cells sorted from blood, taken at week 24, from a patient treated with tofacitinib. The receptors were gathered from a human donor with alopecia areata.

In this sample, this clone turned up a few times. This rearrangement joins TRBV7-9 to TRBJ2-1; D unresolved. The CDR3 runs to 14 residues. V lost 3 bases and J lost 2, with 8 bases in between. Germline values: CDR1 SEHNR, CDR2 FQNEAQ (reference sequence). The CDR3 DNA reads as TGTGCCAGCAGCTTTGATCAGGCCTACAATGAGCAGTTCTTC. Translating gives CASSFDQAYNEQFF.

The rearrangement uses TRBV30 and TRBJ1-2, with D possibly matching TRBD1 (6 bases). The CDR3 totals 12 residues. Germline V lookup: CDR1 GTSNPN, CDR2 SVGIG (reference sequence). V lost 3 bases to trimming and J lost 8 bases, with 13 bases between them. The CDR3 loop is CAWSLVGGGYTF. The CDR3 DNA sequence: TGTGCCTGGAGCCTCGTCGGGGGCGGCTACACCTTC.

The CDR3 DNA is TGTGCCAGCAGCTTAGCGGACAGGGCCGAGCAGTACTTC. This gives the protein CASSLADRAEQYF. V usage is TRBV7-6 and J usage is TRBJ2-7, with 8 bases fitting TRBD1. Germline loops: CDR1 SGHVS, CDR2 FNYEAQ. Trimming took 0 bases from V and 6 from J; bases not matched to a gene: 1. The CDR3 is made up of 13 amino acids.

This chain uses TRBV27 with TRBJ1-2; TRBD1 aligns across 7 bases. The germline gives CDR1 MNHEY, CDR2 SMNVEV (reference sequence). CDR3 size: 17 residues. After removal of 0 bases from V and 3 bases from J, the junction contained 10 bases not matched to a gene. The CDR3 region is CASSLSNYPGQHYGYTF. The CDR3 bases are TGTGCCAGCAGTTTATCAAACTATCCGGGACAGCACTATGGCTACACCTTC.

This sequence joins TRBV20-1 and TRBJ2-7; no definite D call. The CDR3 spans 11 residues. V lost 5 bases and J 0 bases, leaving 5 bases between the germline ends. Germline-derived CDR1 and CDR2 are DFQATT and SNEGSKA (reference sequence). The CDR3 region has the DNA TGCAGTGCTGAAAGCTCCTACGAGCAGTACTTC. Protein sequence: CSAESSYEQYF.

The chain carries TRBV4-3 and TRBJ1-4; D is unresolved. The germline V gene encodes CDR1 LGHNA and CDR2 YSLEER. CDR3 length: 15 amino acids. The V end was cut by 5 bases, the J end by 0 bases, with 10 bases between. CDR3 sequence (DNA): TGCGCCAGCAGCAATACTCGCGCAACTAATGAAAAACTGTTTTTT. Its translation: CASSNTRATNEKLFF.

Note on this clone: The sample contains more than one DNA sequence encoding this CDR3. The genes are TRBV5-1 and TRBJ1-1; D is undetermined. Deletions cut 0 bases from V and 2 bases from J, with 5 bases between. The V gene's germline CDR1 is SGHRS and CDR2 YFSETQ. This CDR3 is 13 amino acids long. CDR3 sequence (DNA): TGCGCCAGCAGCTTGGACAGAAACACTGAAGCTTTCTTT. It yields the protein CASSLDRNTEAFF.

The rearrangement links TRBV29-1 to TRBJ1-1; 11 bases align to TRBD1. Germline V lookup: CDR1 SQVTM, CDR2 ANQGSEA. The ends lost 3 bases at V and 7 bases at J; junction bases unmatched: 7. The CDR3 has 14 amino acids. The CDR3 nucleotides read TGCAGCGTTGAGGACAGGGGGCGTTCATTTGAAGCTTTCTTT. Translation gives CSVEDRGRSFEAFF. Full variable domain (outside the CDR3, taken from reference TRBV29-1 and TRBJ1-1): SAVISQKPSRDICQRGTSLTIQCQVDSQVTMMFWYRQQPGQSLTLIATANQGSEATYESGFVIDKFPISRPNLTFSTLTVSNMSPEDSSIYLCSVEDRGRSFEAFFGQGTRLTVV.

V and J are TRBV12-5 and TRBJ1-5, with 7 bases identical to TRBD1. The CDR3 is made up of 17 amino acids. The germline V gene encodes CDR1 LGHNT and CDR2 FRNRAP. V gave up 1 base and J gave up 2 bases; unmatched junction bases: 8. CDR3 protein: CASGLAEGALGNQPQHF. The CDR3 DNA follows: TGTGCTAGTGGTTTGGCGGAGGGGGCGCTGGGCAATCAGCCCCAGCATTTT.

The V and J genes are TRBV6-1 and TRBJ1-6; D remains unclear. The germline V gene has CDR1 MNHNS and CDR2 SASEGT. Trimming left V 5 bases short and J 14 bases short, with 16 bases between. This CDR3 is 13 amino acids long. As DNA, the CDR3 is TGTGCCAGCAGTTCTTTCGGAGCGGTGACCCTCCACTTT. Translation: CASSSFGAVTLHF.

The chain has TRBV10-3 and TRBJ2-5, with D possibly being TRBD2 (7 bases). CDR3 size: 13 residues. Trimming left V 11 bases short and J 4 bases short, with 17 bases between. Germline loops: CDR1 ENHRY, CDR2 SYGVKD. The CDR3 DNA is TGTGCCGCATCAGGGGAGGGCCGAGAGACCCAGTACTTC. This translates into CAASGEGRETQYF.

The chain links TRBV5-6 to TRBJ1-1; D is unresolved. The V and J ends lost 0 bases and 5 bases respectively, with 8 bases between them. This CDR3 has 13 residues. Germline values: CDR1 SGHDT, CDR2 YYEEEE. For the CDR3, the DNA is TGTGCCAGCAGCTTGGGACAAGAGACTGAAGCTTTCTTT. Amino acids: CASSLGQETEAFF. The complete variable domain, with remaining parts taken from reference TRBV5-6 and TRBJ1-1, reads DAGVTQSPTHLIKTRGQQVTLRCSPKSGHDTVSWYQQALGQGPQFIFQYYEEEERQRGNFPDRFSGHQFPNYSSELNVNALLLGDSALYLCASSLGQETEAFFGQGTRLTVV.

Remarks on this clone: This same CDR3 is encoded by further DNA sequences in the sample. The rearrangement joins TRBV18 to TRBJ1-1, with D perhaps TRBD1 (5 bases). CDR3 length: 13 residues. V was shortened by 3 bases and J by 1 base, with 6 bases between the two germline ends. The V gene's germline CDR1 is KGHSH and CDR2 LQKENI. The CDR3 region is CASSPTGNTEAFF. The CDR3, as DNA: TGTGCCAGCTCACCCACAGGGAACACTGAAGCTTTCTTT.

The genes are TRBV5-6 and TRBJ1-2, with TRBD1 matching 7 bases. This CDR3 is built from 15 residues. Per germline, CDR1 SGHDT and CDR2 YYEEEE. Trimming removed 5 bases from V and 0 bases from J; junction bases left unmatched: 7. The CDR3 is CASRETGASNYGYTF. DNA for the CDR3: TGTGCCAGCAGGGAAACAGGGGCCTCTAACTATGGCTACACCTTC.

The V and J genes are TRBV9 and TRBJ2-6; D is possibly TRBD1 (6 bases). Per the germline V gene, CDR1 is SGDLS and CDR2 is YYNGEE. V was pared by 2 bases and J by 1 base, with 13 bases between. This CDR3 spans 17 amino acids. CDR3 region: CASSVGHRASGANVLTF. CDR3 nucleotide sequence: TGTGCCAGCAGCGTGGGTCACAGGGCGTCTGGGGCCAACGTCCTGACTTTC.

This clone was found many times. V gene TRBV7-2 combines with J gene TRBJ2-1, with TRBD2 matching 9 bases. This CDR3 is built from 16 residues. Germline V gives CDR1 SGHTA, CDR2 FQGNSA. V shed 5 bases and J 6 bases; nucleotides not matched to a gene: 11. The CDR3 DNA reads as TGTGCCAGCAGCCCGAGGGGCGCGGGGGGGCGCAATGAGCAGTTCTTC. Translating gives CASSPRGAGGRNEQFF.

There are a few counts of this clone. The chain links TRBV9 to TRBJ1-6, with 7 bases identical to TRBD1. Per the germline V gene, CDR1 is SGDLS and CDR2 is YYNGEE. V gave up 4 bases and J gave up 0 bases; unmatched junction bases: 7. This CDR3 is built from 17 residues. The CDR3 DNA follows: TGTGCCAGCAGCCGGGGACAGACTAGCTCCTATAATTCACCCCTCCACTTT. This translates into CASSRGQTSSYNSPLHF.

V and J are TRBV6-5 and TRBJ2-6; D unclear. Trimming cost V 4 bases and J 1 base, with 8 bases left between them. CDR1 and CDR2 (germline): MNHEY, SVGAGI. The CDR3 has 15 residues. CDR3 nucleotide sequence: TGTGCCAGCAGTTCTCCAAGGTCTGGGGCCAACGTCCTGACTTTC. Protein product: CASSSPRSGANVLTF.

This clone was observed a few times. The genes are TRBV25-1 and TRBJ1-1; D unresolved. The CDR3 runs to 13 residues. Trimming cost V 4 bases and J 0 bases, with 6 bases left between them. Germline CDR1 reads MGHDK; CDR2 reads SYGVNS. As DNA, the CDR3 is TGTGCCAGCAGTGGGGCCATGAACACTGAAGCTTTCTTT. Protein: CASSGAMNTEAFF. Filled out from reference TRBV25-1 and TRBJ1-1, the complete variable domain reads EADIYQTPRYLVIGTGKKITLECSQTMGHDKMYWYQQDPGMELHLIHYSYGVNSTEKGDLSSESTVSRIRTEHFPLTLESARPSHTSQYLCASSGAMNTEAFFGQGTRLTVV.

This chain joins TRBV30 and TRBJ1-2; D is unclear. There are 12 residues in the CDR3. V was clipped by 2 bases and J by 8 bases, with 12 bases between them. Germline values: CDR1 GTSNPN, CDR2 SVGIG (reference sequence). CDR3 protein: CAWSSHLRGYTF. CDR3 DNA: TGTGCCTGGAGTTCCCACCTTAGGGGCTACACCTTC. Full variable domain (rest looked up from reference TRBV30 and TRBJ1-2): SQTIHQWPATLVQPVGSPLSLECTVEGTSNPNLYWYRQAAGRGLQLLFYSVGIGQISSEVPQNLSASRPQDRQFILSSKKLLLSDSGFYLCAWSSHLRGYTFGSGTRLTVV.

This clone was picked up a small number of times. The chain couples TRBV5-4 to TRBJ2-7; D could derive from TRBD1 or TRBD2 (5 bases each). This CDR3 has 15 amino acids. The V end was cut by 0 bases, the J end by 1 base, with 11 bases between. Germline-derived CDR1 and CDR2 are SGHNT and YYREEE (reference sequence). The CDR3 region has the DNA TGTGCCAGCAGCTTGGGTCCGGGGCCTTCCTACGAGCAGTACTTC. Translated, it gives CASSLGPGPSYEQYF.

This clone has a handful of counts. This sequence joins TRBV29-1 and TRBJ2-7, with unresolved D. V was pared by 4 bases and J by 2 bases, with 12 bases between. Germline CDR1 reads SQVTM; CDR2 reads ANQGSEA. The CDR3 totals 13 residues. The CDR3 here is CSVVMVSPYEQYF. The DNA for the CDR3 is TGCAGCGTTGTTATGGTTAGCCCCTACGAGCAGTACTTC.

This chain joins TRBV5-1 and TRBJ1-1; tentative D call: TRBD1 (5 bases). The CDR3 length is 14 residues. Germline V CDR1 and CDR2: SGHRS, YFSETQ. Trimming removed 4 bases at V and 4 bases at J, with 14 bases between. The CDR3 DNA follows: TGCGCCAGCAGCCCGGGACCGAGGAGCACTGAAGCTTTCTTT. It encodes CASSPGPRSTEAFF.

The gene calls are TRBV7-2 and TRBJ2-5; 8 positions agree with TRBD2. Trimming cost V 1 base and J 5 bases; bases outside gene matches: 12. Germline lookup yields CDR1 SGHTA and CDR2 FQGNSA. CDR3 size: 17 residues. The CDR3 loop is CASSLEGSGDDNETQYF. DNA for the CDR3: TGTGCCAGCAGCTTAGAGGGTAGCGGGGACGACAATGAGACCCAGTACTTC. Full variable domain (remainder filled in from reference TRBV7-2 and TRBJ2-5): GAGVSQSPSNKVTEKGKDVELRCDPISGHTALYWYRQSLGQGLEFLIYFQGNSAPDKSGLPSDRFSAERTGGSVSTLTIQRTQQEDSAVYLCASSLEGSGDDNETQYFGPGTRLLVL.

The J gene is TRBJ1-2, the V gene TRBV7-2; weak D call: TRBD1 (5 bases). The V end lost 8 bases, the J end lost 10 bases, and 14 bases lay between the germline ends. The germline CDR1 and CDR2 sequences are SGHTA and FQGNSA. The CDR3 spans 11 residues. CDR3 nucleotides: TGTGCCAGCTCAGGAGACAGCTCCTACACCTTC. Protein sequence: CASSGDSSYTF.

The sample holds a few counts of this clone. This rearrangement joins TRBV2 to TRBJ1-1; D gene unclear. The germline gives CDR1 SNHLY, CDR2 FYNNEI. The V end lost 4 bases, the J end lost 2 bases, and 14 bases lay between the germline ends. The CDR3 extends over 15 amino acids. CDR3 nucleotide sequence: TGTGCCAGCAGTGTACAGACGGTCGTTAACACTGAAGCTTTCTTT. This encodes CASSVQTVVNTEAFF.